The rows below give T cell receptor beta chains drawn from one sample of a study of response to subunit inactivated influenza vaccine. TCRdb reanalysed the RT-PCR reads using MiXCR and keeps one entry per CDR3 protein. The sample has hundreds of thousands of distinct CDR3 sequences, 11% seen once; the top ten hold more than 9.5%. The data were also submitted as part of a second study, on T cells expressing NK-cell markers.

The source was PBMCs from blood, collected on the day of vaccination. The receptors were sampled from a middle-aged man who received an inactivated influenza vaccine. Each CDR3 is given with its conserved first and last residue. The D gene is left open where the match is weak. A row's size may be missing; if present it is once, few, many or a size class.

CDR3 DNA	CDR3 protein	D gene	V gene	CDR3 length	clone size	J gene
TGTGCCAGCAGTGGGGAATTTGGGGGCTATAATTCACCCCTCCACTTT	CASSGEFGGYNSPLHF	.	TRBV6-1	16	.	TRBJ1-6
TGCAGTGCTAGGGGACTGAACTCCTACAATGAGCAGTTCTTC	CSARGLNSYNEQFF	.	TRBV20-1	14	.	TRBJ2-1
TGCGCCAGCAGCGCCGGTAGCGGGGGTACATACAATGAGCAGTTCTTC	CASSAGSGGTYNEQFF	TRBD2	TRBV5-1	16	.	TRBJ2-1
TGCGCCAGCAGCTTGCTCCCTACAACTAGCGGTGGGGCCAATGAGCAGTTCTTC	CASSLLPTTSGGANEQFF	TRBD2	TRBV5-1	18	.	TRBJ2-1
TGTGCCAGCAGAAATCAGCGGGGGGGCCGTACCGGGGAGCTGTTTTTT	CASRNQRGGRTGELFF	TRBD2	TRBV11-2	16	few	TRBJ2-2
TGCAGTGCTAGAGATGGGGGTACAGGGTCGGAGACCCAGTACTTC	CSARDGGTGSETQYF	.	TRBV20-1	15	few	TRBJ2-5
TGTGCCAGCAGTGCCCCAGGGCAGAACACTGAAGCTTTCTTT	CASSAPGQNTEAFF	.	TRBV2	14	.	TRBJ1-1
TGCAGCGTTGAATGGCGGACGGCAGGGGAGACCTACGAGCAGTACTTC	CSVEWRTAGETYEQYF	.	TRBV29-1	16	.	TRBJ2-7
TGCGCCAGCAGCTTGGTATCTCAGTCCGGGGAGCTGTTTTTT	CASSLVSQSGELFF	.	TRBV5-1	14	.	TRBJ2-2
TGTGCCAGCAGTTTATCCGACGGGCTTAGCTATGGCTACACCTTC	CASSLSDGLSYGYTF	.	TRBV27	15	many	TRBJ1-2
TGTGCCAGCAGTTACTCGAGTCTAAGGGAGCAGTTCTTC	CASSYSSLREQFF	.	TRBV6-5	13	few	TRBJ2-1
TGTGCCATCAGGATCGGGGGGGGTGACAATGAGCAGTTCTTC	CAIRIGGGDNEQFF	TRBD2	TRBV10-3	14	.	TRBJ2-1
TGTGCCAGCAGTCGACAGGGGGTGAACTACGAGCAGTACTTC	CASSRQGVNYEQYF	TRBD1	TRBV12-3/TRBV12-4	14	.	TRBJ2-7
TGCAGTGCTAGGTTCCCTAGCGGGAGGGACGGGGCAGATACGCAGTATTTT	CSARFPSGRDGADTQYF	TRBD2	TRBV20-1	17	.	TRBJ2-3
TGCGCCAGCAGCCAAGATGGCAGGGAAGAGACCCAGTACTTC	CASSQDGREETQYF	.	TRBV4-1	14	few	TRBJ2-5
TGTGCCATCAGCCCGAGCGCAGGGGGCGGCGAGACCCAGTACTTC	CAISPSAGGGETQYF	TRBD1	TRBV10-3	15	few	TRBJ2-5
TGTGCCAGCTCACCCCGACAGGACAGCTACGAGCAGTACTTC	CASSPRQDSYEQYF	.	TRBV18	14	once	TRBJ2-7
TGTGCCAGCAGTGATGTTCGGCAGGGCCGAGAGGCTTTCTTT	CASSDVRQGREAFF	.	TRBV6-1	14	.	TRBJ1-1
TGCGCCAGCAAGATGGCTCCGCAGGGTACCCACGAGCAGTACTTC	CASKMAPQGTHEQYF	.	TRBV5-1	15	few	TRBJ2-7
TGTGCCAGCGAAAACAGGGAACGCACTGAAGCTTTCTTT	CASENRERTEAFF	.	TRBV6-2/TRBV6-3	13	few	TRBJ1-1
TGTGCCAGCAGTTTTGGGAGAAGGTACTACGAGCAGTACTTC	CASSFGRRYYEQYF	.	TRBV12-3/TRBV12-4	14	.	TRBJ2-7
TGCGCCAGCAGCCACAGGCTCGATAGCGAGCAGTACTTC	CASSHRLDSEQYF	.	TRBV4-1	13	.	TRBJ2-7
TGCAGCGTTGAAGAACCCCCGGGGCCGCAAGAGACCCAGTACTTC	CSVEEPPGPQETQYF	.	TRBV29-1	15	.	TRBJ2-5
TGCGCCAGCAGCGAAGGGCGGGCAATCCTTGATGAGCAGTTCTTC	CASSEGRAILDEQFF	.	TRBV4-1	15	few	TRBJ2-1
TGCAGTGCCGTTGACAGATACGAGCAGTACTTC	CSAVDRYEQYF	.	TRBV20-1	11	.	TRBJ2-7
TGTGCCATCTCGGGAGTTTCCTACAATGAGCAGTTCTTC	CAISGVSYNEQFF	.	TRBV10-3	13	many	TRBJ2-1
TGCGCCAGCAACCAAGATTCAGGATACGAGCAGTACTTC	CASNQDSGYEQYF	.	TRBV4-3	13	.	TRBJ2-7
TGTGCCAGCAGTTTAACGCAGGGACTACCCTACGAGCAGTACTTC	CASSLTQGLPYEQYF	TRBD2	TRBV28	15	once	TRBJ2-7
TGCAGCGTCCTAAGGACAAGCTCCTACGAGCAGTACTTC	CSVLRTSSYEQYF	.	TRBV29-1	13	few	TRBJ2-7
TGTGCCAGCAGCTTAGAACTAGTCTACGAGCAGTACTTC	CASSLELVYEQYF	.	TRBV7-2	13	.	TRBJ2-7
TGCAGTGCTAGACCGACTAGCTCCCTCGAGCAGTACTTC	CSARPTSSLEQYF	TRBD2	TRBV20-1	13	many	TRBJ2-7
TGCAGTGCTACGGACGTAGCGGGTGGGGAGCTGTTTTTT	CSATDVAGGELFF	TRBD2	TRBV20-1	13	few	TRBJ2-2
TGTGCCAGCAGCCAAGATGGGGATATTGCAAACATTCAGTACTTC	CASSQDGDIANIQYF	.	TRBV4-2	15	.	TRBJ2-4
TGTGCCAGCAGTCTCGGACTAGCTTCCGAGCAGTACTTC	CASSLGLASEQYF	TRBD2	TRBV7-2	13	many	TRBJ2-7
TGTGCCAGCAGTGCGCCCGGGACAGGGTCAACAGATACGCAGTATTTT	CASSAPGTGSTDTQYF	TRBD1	TRBV2	16	many	TRBJ2-3